This T cell receptor beta chain was profiled in a study of blood T cell repertoires in COVID-19. Study at large: The United States, Italy and Spain were the sources of the acute and convalescent COVID-19 samples.

V lost 2 bases and J lost 9; bases outside the gene matches: 7. CDR1 and CDR2 from the germline V gene are SEHNR and FQNEAQ (reference sequence). The CDR3 runs 15 residues. The protocol was immunoSEQ multiplex PCR, while the TCRdb copy is restricted to in-frame clones and leaves out a portion. The sample has about 74,000 clones; 70% to 90% are singletons. Sequenced material: peripheral blood. This receptor was taken from a woman of 80 years or more with active or convalescent COVID-19. The chain couples TRBV7-9 to TRBJ1-6; TRBD1 matches 7 bases. Here the CDR3 reads CASSLRDSASSPLHF. The CDR3 nucleotides read TGTGCCAGCAGCTTAAGGGACAGCGCCAGTTCACCCCTCCACTTT.